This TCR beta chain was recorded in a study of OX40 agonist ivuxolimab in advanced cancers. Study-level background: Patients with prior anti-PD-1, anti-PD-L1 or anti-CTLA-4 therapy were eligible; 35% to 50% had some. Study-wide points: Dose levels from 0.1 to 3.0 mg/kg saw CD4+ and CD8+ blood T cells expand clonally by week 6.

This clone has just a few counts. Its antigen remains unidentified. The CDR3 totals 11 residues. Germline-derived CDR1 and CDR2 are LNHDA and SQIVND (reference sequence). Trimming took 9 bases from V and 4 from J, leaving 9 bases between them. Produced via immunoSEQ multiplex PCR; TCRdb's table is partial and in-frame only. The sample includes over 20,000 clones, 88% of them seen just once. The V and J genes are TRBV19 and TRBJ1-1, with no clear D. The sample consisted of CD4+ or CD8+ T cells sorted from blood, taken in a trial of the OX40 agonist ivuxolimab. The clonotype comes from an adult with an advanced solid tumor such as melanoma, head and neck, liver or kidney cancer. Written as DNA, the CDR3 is TGTGCCAGCAGGACCATCACTGAAGCTTTCTTT. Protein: CASRTITEAFF.